The 9 T cell receptor beta chains reported below all come from one sample, sequenced in a study of T cell responses to AZD1222 COVID-19 vaccine. The protocol was immunoSEQ multiplex PCR, while the TCRdb copy is restricted to in-frame clones and leaves out a portion. Of more than 100,000 clones in the sample, about 91% were seen once. This sample comprised peripheral blood, obtained on day 0 of AZD1222 vaccination. The receptors come from an adult in good health.

The sample holds one count of this clone. The chain has TRBV7-9 and TRBJ2-5; the D gene is possibly TRBD1 (7 bases). CDR1 and CDR2 from the germline V gene are SEHNR and FQNEAQ (reference sequence). V was pared by 6 bases and J by 4 bases, with 18 bases between. The CDR3 is 15 amino acids. CDR3 bases: TGTGCCAGCAGTCCAGGGGGGTCGGGGTCAGAGACCCAGTACTTC. This sequence encodes CASSPGGSGSETQYF.

V and J are TRBV7-9 and TRBJ1-6, with D hard to call. The CDR3 covers 14 residues. Germline CDR1 reads SEHNR; CDR2 reads FQNEAQ (reference sequence). V shed 5 bases and J shed 2 bases, with 7 bases lying between them. In DNA form, the CDR3 reads TGTGCCAGCAGCCCGGGGACCTATAATTCACCCCTCCACTTT. Its translation: CASSPGTYNSPLHF.

The chain couples TRBV24-1 to TRBJ1-2, with D uncertain. Trimming stripped 3 bases from V and 8 bases from J, with 9 bases between. CDR3 length equals 12 residues. The germline CDR1 and CDR2 sequences are KGHDR and SFDVKD. The DNA for the CDR3 is TGTGCCACCAGTGATGCTAGAGGAGGCTACACCTTC. It yields the protein CATSDARGGYTF.

The V and J genes are TRBV30 and TRBJ2-3; D is undetermined. V dropped 2 bases and J dropped 0 bases, with 0 bases sitting between them. CDR1 GTSNPN and CDR2 SVGIG come from the germline V gene (reference sequence). This CDR3 region has 11 residues. In DNA form, the CDR3 reads TGTGCCTGGAGTAGCACAGATACGCAGTATTTT. Its protein product is CAWSSTDTQYF.

The CDR3 DNA reads TGCGCCAGCAGCCAAGGACAGACCCTGGTTCACTACAATGAGCAGTTCTTC. It translates to CASSQGQTLVHYNEQFF. The J gene is TRBJ2-1, the V gene TRBV4-1, with a weak D call TRBD1 (5 bases). Trimming cost V 1 base and J 3 bases, with 16 bases left between them. The CDR3 contains 17 residues. Looked up from germline, CDR1 is MGHRA and CDR2 is YSYEKL.

This chain uses TRBV7-2 with TRBJ2-1; D not certain. The CDR3 covers 15 residues. Germline-derived CDR1 and CDR2 are SGHTA and FQGNSA. Trimming removed 1 base at V and 1 base at J, with 8 bases between. The CDR3 sequence is CASSLGAGSYNEQFF. The CDR3 bases are TGTGCCAGCAGCTTAGGAGCCGGTTCCTACAATGAGCAGTTCTTC.

The chain employs TRBV3-1 (or the pseudogene TRBV3-2) and TRBJ2-5; a possible D gene is TRBD1 (5 bases). V lost 2 bases to trimming and J lost 6 bases, with 13 bases between them. This CDR3 contains 14 residues. The germline CDR1 and CDR2 sequences are LGHDT and YNNKEL (reference sequence). CDR3 coding DNA: TGTGCCAGCAGCCAATGGCTCAGGGCGAAGACCCAGTACTTC. Translated: CASSQWLRAKTQYF.

The CDR3 nucleotides are TGTGCCAGCAGCTTTAATAGGAACACTGAAGCTTTCTTT. Translating gives CASSFNRNTEAFF. This chain uses TRBV11-2 with TRBJ1-1, with no clear D. This CDR3 is built from 13 residues. Per germline, CDR1 SGHAT and CDR2 FQNNGV. Trimming took off 3 bases at V and 1 base at J, with 6 bases between the two ends.

The rearrangement joins TRBV5-4 to TRBJ1-2, with D unresolved. The CDR3 runs 16 residues. The germline V gene encodes CDR1 SGHNT and CDR2 YYREEE (reference sequence). V gave up 1 base and J gave up 7 bases, with 20 bases separating them. The CDR3 DNA is TGTGCCAGCAGCTTGCTGGTCGGGGAATTTACGAGTGGCTACACCTTC. Protein: CASSLLVGEFTSGYTF.